This T cell receptor beta chain originates from a study of T cell changes during pregnancy in multiple sclerosis. The CDR3 extends over 14 amino acids. V was cut by 3 bases and J by 5 bases, with 13 bases left in between. Germline lookup yields CDR1 KGHSH and CDR2 LQKENI. This clone has a single count. TCRdb's copy holds only in-frame clones and misses some; the assay was immunoSEQ multiplex PCR. The sample contains under 85,000 clones, roughly 94% of which appear only once. The chain combines TRBV18 with TRBJ1-1; D might be TRBD1 (5 bases). This clonotype was obtained from a female donor with multiple sclerosis, enrolled in a pregnancy study. The sequenced sample was peripheral blood, obtained in the third trimester of pregnancy. The CDR3 DNA sequence: TGTGCCAGCTCACCGGGGCGTTCAGCAACTGAAGCTTTCTTT. Translation gives CASSPGRSATEAFF.